This TCR beta chain was recorded in a study of blood T cell repertoires in COVID-19 (dated by TCRdb to about 2020). About the study as a whole: Samples covering the acute and convalescent phases of COVID-19 were provided by collaborators in the United States, Italy and Spain. The prospective study material was composed of cDNA or gDNA derived from T cells, B-cell-depleted T cells, or PBMCs. The repertoires were made available in a free public database intended to serve as a resource for research on the immune response to SARS-CoV-2. The dataset comprised deeply sampled blood TCRbeta repertoires from subjects exposed to, actively infected with, or recovered from COVID-19. The samples were drawn from two sources: the first 160 participants of the ongoing ImmuneRACE study, and over 950 subjects contributed by 6 global collaborators. Sample metadata almost always included a de-identified subject ID, COVID-19 status, age in years and sex. Where HLA class I and class II types were available, the types were taken from metadata supplied by the sample provider, not from assay-based typing. Findings and caveats that apply to the study as a whole: The amount of clinical and demographic metadata varied by source and participant and was provided uncurated.

TCRbeta CDR3 regions were amplified from genomic DNA by means of the immunoSEQ Assay, a bias-controlled multiplex PCR. Processing in the source paper ran as follows. Within the assay, amplification of reference gene primers was used to estimate how many nucleated cells each sample contained. To quantify the absolute abundance of each unique TCRbeta CDR3 rearrangement, sequence reads were collapsed and filtered. Productive Simpson clonality was computed per sample as the square root of Simpson's diversity index over productive rearrangements. TCRdb took this table from immuneACCESS and kept in-frame rearrangements with V and J called. Such tables lack part of the clones; where checked against another copy, unresolved V genes explain under half of the gap, and the rest is unexplained. From that table come the V and J calls and clone size; the DNA was used to work out D and trimming. For this sample there are about 170,000 clones; approximately 85% appear just once. About 1.2% of the sample goes to the ten largest clones.

With respect to this clone: Its antigen target is currently unknown. One base away there is no much larger clone; base qualities are not given.

CDR3 length: 15 amino acids, cysteine to phenylalanine. Of all the DNA, just the CDR3 is kept, 45 bases in frame from base 1. V lost 4 bases and J lost 5 bases, and the count of bases not matched to a germline gene is 5. CDR1 LNHDA and CDR2 SQIVND are derived from the germline V gene (reference sequence). Another Seattle source contributed samples from volunteer blood donors who had recovered from COVID-19. Collaborating institutions collected whole blood in K2EDTA tubes following their own protocols. For TCRbeta analysis, collaborators shipped samples in one of three forms: frozen whole blood, isolated PBMCs, or DNA extracted from either of those sample types.

The sequence joins TRBV19 to TRBJ2-1, with TRBD2 identical over 10 junction bases. The receptor comes from a man between 60 and 75 years old who had recovered from COVID-19. The sequenced sample consisted of peripheral blood. This receptor carries the CDR3 CASSSSGGPHNEQFF. The nucleotide sequence is TGTGCCAGTAGTAGTAGCGGGGGGCCACACAATGAGCAGTTCTTC.